A single TCR beta chain is shown here with its context. What it binds is unknown. This record comes from a study of beta chain features in type 1 diabetes. Regarding the study as a whole: A closer apparent resemblance between naive, central memory and Treg TCRB repertoires was seen in patients than in healthy donors.

Using CD45RO/CCR7/CD25/CD127/CD95/CD27, CD4+ naive, central memory, regulatory and stem cell-like memory cells were sorted. cDNA synthesis used the whole RNA isolate, giving expressed TCRB sequences. Sequencing used immunoSEQ multiplex PCR; TCRdb keeps in-frame clones, though not all of them. Of 400,000 to 500,000 clones in the sample, approximately 15% were seen once. V was shortened by 5 bases and J by 3 bases, with 10 bases between the two germline ends. There are 14 residues in the CDR3. Germline loops: CDR1 SEHNR, CDR2 FQNEAQ (reference sequence). The sample taken for sequencing was naive CD4+ T cells from blood. This chain connects TRBV7-9 to TRBJ2-2, with D perhaps TRBD2 (5 bases). The receptor was isolated from a young man in good health. The CDR3 loop reads CASSTRGYTGELFF. CDR3 nucleotides: TGTGCCAGCAGCACCCGAGGGTACACCGGGGAGCTGTTTTTT.